Below, 11 T cell receptor beta chains from the same sample are listed, as sequenced in a study of radiation and T cells in renal cell carcinoma. Only in-frame clones appear in the TCRdb table, and some are missing; sequencing was by immunoSEQ multiplex PCR. The table has 7,500 to 10,000 clones, approximately 64% seen once; the top ten hold roughly 15%. Treatment here: treatment-naive control, cytoreductive nephrectomy. The material sequenced was tumor tissue, taken from a patient whose treatment was nephrectomy without radiotherapy. These receptors all come from a man in his 60s with renal cell carcinoma.

The chain recombines TRBV19 with TRBJ2-7, with TRBD2 as a possible D gene (6 bases). V dropped 4 bases and J dropped 7 bases, with 26 bases sitting between them. CDR3 length: 17 residues. The germline CDR1 and CDR2 sequences are LNHDA and SQIVND (reference sequence). CDR3 bases: TGTGCCAGTAGTACCCCCCTGAGGACTATTGTATCATTTGAGCAGTACTTC. Protein: CASSTPLRTIVSFEQYF.

V is TRBV4-1 and J is TRBJ1-5; D unclear. The V end lost 3 bases, the J end lost 5 bases, and 14 bases lay between the germline ends. The germline V gene encodes CDR1 MGHRA and CDR2 YSYEKL. This CDR3 is 15 amino acids long. The CDR3: CASSQGNPMDQPQHF. CDR3 nucleotides: TGCGCCAGCAGCCAGGGGAACCCAATGGATCAGCCCCAGCATTTT.

This clone has just a few counts. This sample includes further DNA sequences coding for the same CDR3. The chain recombines TRBV5-1 with TRBJ2-1; tentatively, D is TRBD1 (6 bases). Germline assignment: CDR1 SGHRS and CDR2 YFSETQ. The CDR3 extends over 14 amino acids. With 2 bases removed from V and 0 bases from J, the gap between germline ends came to 6 bases. The CDR3 loop is CASSLGGSYNEQFF. CDR3 nucleotide sequence: TGCGCCAGCAGCTTAGGGGGCTCCTACAATGAGCAGTTCTTC.

The chain combines TRBV13 with TRBJ1-1, with D perhaps matching TRBD1 (5 bases). Germline CDR1 and CDR2: PRHDT and FYEKMQ (reference sequence). Between the trimmed V and J ends, which lost 5 bases and 4 bases, there was a span of 17 bases. This CDR3 is built from 15 residues. CDR3 sequence reads: CASSPNPGGFTEAFF. CDR3 coding DNA: TGTGCCAGCAGCCCAAACCCCGGGGGGTTCACTGAAGCTTTCTTT.

The chain uses TRBV10-1 and TRBJ2-1, with 13 bases lining up with TRBD2. CDR1 and CDR2 (germline): WNHNN, SYGVQD (reference sequence). V lost 10 bases to trimming and J lost 9 bases; unmatched junction nucleotides: 6. The CDR3 extends over 13 amino acids. CDR3: CATQGLAGFEQFF. DNA of the CDR3: TGCGCCACCCAGGGACTAGCGGGATTTGAGCAGTTCTTC.

The chain carries TRBV28 and TRBJ1-3, with D possibly TRBD1 on 6 matching bases. V lost 2 bases to trimming and J lost 2 bases, with 10 bases between them. The CDR3 is 15 amino acids. In germline, CDR1 is MDHEN, CDR2 SYDVKM. Here the CDR3 DNA reads TGTGCCAGCAGTTTACATCAGGGGACTGGAAACACCATATATTTT. Protein: CASSLHQGTGNTIYF.

This sequence joins TRBV7-9 and TRBJ2-3; 7 nucleotides line up with TRBD2. The CDR3 sequence is 14 residues long. The germline V gene has CDR1 SEHNR and CDR2 FQNEAQ (reference sequence). The trim removed 5 bases at V and 1 base at J, leaving 3 bases unmatched. The CDR3 here is CASSLRGGTDTQYF. The CDR3 DNA reads TGTGCCAGCAGCCTCCGGGGGGGCACAGATACGCAGTATTTT. Together with reference TRBV7-9 and TRBJ2-3, the CDR3 gives the full variable domain: DTGVSQNPRHKITKRGQNVTFRCDPISEHNRLYWYRQTLGQGPEFLTYFQNEAQLEKSRLLSDRFSAERPKGSFSTLEIQRTEQGDSAMYLCASSLRGGTDTQYFGPGTRLTVL.

This clone was counted a single time. Other DNA sequences within the sample encode an identical CDR3. The J gene is TRBJ2-1, the V gene TRBV7-8; TRBD2 is a possible D gene (6 bases). Trimming stripped 9 bases from V and 9 bases from J, with 18 bases between. CDR1 and CDR2 (germline): SGHVS, FQNEAQ. The CDR3 consists of 13 residues. The CDR3 protein is CASRNQAGSEQFF. The CDR3 DNA reads as TGTGCCAGTCGGAATCAAGCGGGTAGTGAGCAGTTCTTC.

The chain recombines TRBV5-6 with TRBJ2-7; possibly TRBD1 for D (6 bases). V lost 2 bases and J lost 5, with 11 bases in between. There are 13 residues in the CDR3. The V gene's germline CDR1 is SGHDT and CDR2 YYEEEE. The DNA for the CDR3 is TGTGCCAGCAGCTTCACAGGGTTTCACGAGCAGTACTTC. Translation: CASSFTGFHEQYF.

The chain links TRBV6-1 to TRBJ1-3; D perhaps matches TRBD1 (6 bases). Trimming removed 3 bases from V and 1 base from J, with 10 bases in between. Germline lookup yields CDR1 MNHNS and CDR2 SASEGT. The CDR3 loop spans 15 amino acids. CDR3 region: CASSDKRGSGNTIYF. The CDR3 DNA follows: TGTGCCAGCAGTGATAAGAGGGGGTCTGGAAACACCATATATTTT.

The genes are TRBV5-5 and TRBJ2-5; D possibly uses TRBD1 or TRBD2 (6 bases each). This CDR3 is 16 amino acids long. Between the trimmed V and J ends, which lost 5 bases and 5 bases, there was a span of 22 bases. Germline V lookup: CDR1 SGHKS, CDR2 YYEKEE (reference sequence). This CDR3 reads CASRSRRGGQGETQYF. In nucleotides, the CDR3 is TGTGCCAGCAGATCACGGCGTGGGGGGCAAGGGGAGACCCAGTACTTC.